The 23 T cell receptor beta chains below all came from one sample that was sequenced in a study of ipilimumab plus nivolumab after autologous stem cell transplantation. Here immunoSEQ multiplex PCR was the method, and the copy in TCRdb shows in-frame clones only, minus some. There are tens of thousands of clones in the sample; 70% to 85% occur only once, and 23% lies in the top ten. Source: PBMCs, taken in a trial of ipilimumab plus nivolumab as post-transplant consolidation. Every receptor here comes from a male donor with diffuse large B-cell lymphoma.

The chain employs TRBV5-1 and TRBJ2-5, with TRBD1 as a possible D gene (6 bases). The CDR3 consists of 15 residues. Germline lookup yields CDR1 SGHRS and CDR2 YFSETQ. V gave up 10 bases and J gave up 4 bases, with 23 bases separating them. CDR3 region: CAASPELQGSETQYF. The CDR3 region has the DNA TGCGCCGCATCCCCAGAATTACAGGGATCAGAGACCCAGTACTTC.

J is TRBJ2-7 and V is TRBV11-2; the D is unclear. CDR1 is SGHAT and CDR2 is FQNNGV in the germline V gene. V was cut by 5 bases and J by 0 bases, with 11 bases left in between. The CDR3 sequence is 14 residues long. The DNA of the CDR3 is TGTGCCAGCAGCAAAGGCGGCAACTCCTACGAGCAGTACTTC. It is translated as CASSKGGNSYEQYF.

The chain combines TRBV6-6 with TRBJ1-1; D gene uncertain. This CDR3 region has 13 residues. V dropped 5 bases and J dropped 6 bases, with 13 bases sitting between them. CDR1 is MNHNY and CDR2 is SVGAGI in the germline V gene (reference sequence). DNA of the CDR3: TGTGCCAGCAGTCTCGGAGGGATCCCTGAAGCTTTCTTT. Its protein is CASSLGGIPEAFF.

The gene calls are TRBV10-1 and TRBJ2-3; either TRBD1 or TRBD2 may supply D (5 bases each). The germline V and J ends were trimmed by 0 bases and 0 bases, with 10 bases remaining between them. Germline CDR1 and CDR2: WNHNN and SYGVQD (reference sequence). The CDR3 has 16 amino acids. The CDR3 DNA follows: TGCGCCAGCAGTGAGTCCCTATGGGGGAGCACAGATACGCAGTATTTT. Translating it yields CASSESLWGSTDTQYF.

The J gene is TRBJ2-2, the V gene TRBV19, with unresolved D. Germline values: CDR1 LNHDA, CDR2 SQIVND (reference sequence). CDR3 length: 13 amino acids. Between the trimmed V and J ends, which lost 9 bases and 0 bases, there was a span of 8 bases. CDR3 in DNA: TGTGCCAGCCTCCCCGCGAACACCGGGGAGCTGTTTTTT. Its translation is CASLPANTGELFF.

The chain couples TRBV29-1 to TRBJ1-1; D ambiguous. There are 14 residues in the CDR3. Germline V gene sequence: CDR1 SQVTM, CDR2 ANQGSEA. Trimming shortened V by 7 bases and J by 1 base, and 16 bases separated the two germline ends. The CDR3 protein is CSAIYPGGNTEAFF. The CDR3 coding sequence is TGCAGCGCTATATATCCAGGTGGGAACACTGAAGCTTTCTTT.

The gene calls are TRBV28 and TRBJ1-3, with 7 bases that match TRBD1. The V and J ends lost 5 bases and 4 bases, in that order; junction bases with no gene match: 11. This CDR3 is built from 16 residues. CDR1 is MDHEN, CDR2 SYDVKM, per germline. The CDR3 DNA reads TGTGCCAGCAGTCCGAGACAGGGTGGGGGAGGAAACACCATATATTTT. It encodes CASSPRQGGGGNTIYF.

The chain joins TRBV11-2 to TRBJ2-2; D may be TRBD2 (6 bases). Germline lookup yields CDR1 SGHAT and CDR2 FQNNGV. The CDR3 spans 17 residues. Trimming removed 8 bases at V and 7 bases at J, with 26 bases between. CDR3 nucleotide sequence: TGTGCCAGCCTCGGGGTGGGGCGAGAAGCCGGGGGCGGGGAGCTGTTTTTT. Amino acids: CASLGVGREAGGGELFF.

This clone has only a few counts. This specimen includes other DNA sequences encoding the same CDR3. The chain uses TRBV6-1 and TRBJ2-5; no clear D. Germline lookup yields CDR1 MNHNS and CDR2 SASEGT. V was trimmed by 5 bases and J by 4 bases, leaving 8 bases between them. The CDR3 has 12 amino acids. CDR3 coding DNA: TGTGCCAGCAGTTTAACTGGAGAGACCCAGTACTTC. This encodes CASSLTGETQYF.

This clone was observed a single time. The chain links TRBV30 to TRBJ2-3; 12 positions agree with TRBD2. The CDR3 contains 15 residues. The trim removed 2 bases at V and 3 bases at J, leaving 3 bases unmatched. CDR1 is GTSNPN and CDR2 is SVGIG in the germline V gene (reference sequence). CDR3 in DNA: TGTGCCTGGAGTCCTAGCGGGGGGGGAACAGATACGCAGTATTTT. Residues: CAWSPSGGGTDTQYF.

This clone was observed a few times. The chain carries TRBV5-1 and TRBJ1-6; the match to TRBD1 covers 7 bases. Germline CDR1 reads SGHRS; CDR2 reads YFSETQ. The CDR3 runs 15 residues. Trimming at V came to 4 bases and at J to 10 bases, leaving 11 bases not matched to a gene. The CDR3 nucleotides read TGCGCCAGCAGCGTCAGGGGGAAGGAAGAATCACCCCTCCACTTT. Amino acids: CASSVRGKEESPLHF.

Comments on this clone: One end of the junction fails to match germline, which may point to a read error. The chain couples TRBV7-9 to TRBJ1-2, with D perhaps TRBD1 (5 bases). Germline CDR1 reads SEHNR; CDR2 reads FQNEAQ (reference sequence). This CDR3 is built from 15 residues. CDR3 residues: CASSLFAEGRPRENF. The CDR3 nucleotides read TGTGCCAGCAGCTTATTCGCAGAGGGTAGGCCCAGGGAGAACTTC.

The CDR3 DNA is TGCGCCAGCAGCTCTACGCTACTGCAGAACACTGAAGCTTTCTTT. Translated: CASSSTLLQNTEAFF. The rearrangement joins TRBV5-1 to TRBJ1-1, with D unresolved. Germline V CDR1 and CDR2: SGHRS, YFSETQ. This CDR3 has 15 amino acids. Trimming took 3 bases from V and 1 from J, leaving 13 bases between them.

The rearrangement joins TRBV4-1 to TRBJ2-3; no clear D. This CDR3 is 15 amino acids long. The ends were cut back, 0 bases at V and 4 bases at J, with 11 bases in the middle. Per germline, CDR1 MGHRA and CDR2 YSYEKL. CDR3 nucleotides: TGCGCCAGCAGCCAAGATCGAGGCTACTCAGATACGCAGTATTTT. Translated, it gives CASSQDRGYSDTQYF.

The chain uses TRBV11-3 and TRBJ2-7; 12 bases fit TRBD2. The CDR3 sequence is 15 residues long. With V trimmed by 6 bases and J by 6 bases, 9 bases remained unmatched. CDR1 SGHNT and CDR2 YENEEA come from the germline V gene. The CDR3 bases are TGTGCCAGCAGACTAAGACTAGCGGGAGTTTCCGAGCAGTACTTC. Translated: CASRLRLAGVSEQYF. The complete variable domain, with remaining parts taken from reference TRBV11-3 and TRBJ2-7, reads EAGVVQSPRYKIIEKKQPVAFWCNPISGHNTLYWYLQNLGQGPELLIRYENEEAVDDSQLPKDRFSAERLKGVDSTLKIQPAELGDSAVYLCASRLRLAGVSEQYFGPGTRLTVT.

This rearrangement joins TRBV18 to TRBJ2-1; D may correspond to TRBD1 or TRBD2 (7 bases each). Germline CDR1 KGHSH, CDR2 LQKENI. This CDR3 is built from 14 residues. The ends were cut back, 3 bases at V and 9 bases at J, with 15 bases in the middle. In DNA, the CDR3 is TGTGCCAGCTCACCCTTTCAGGGGGGGGGTGAGCAGTTCTTC. Its translation: CASSPFQGGGEQFF. The variable domain in full, completed from reference TRBV18 and TRBJ2-1, reads NAGVMQNPRHLVRRRGQEARLRCSPMKGHSHVYWYRQLPEEGLKFMVYLQKENIIDESGMPKERFSAEFPKEGPSILRIQQVVRGDSAAYFCASSPFQGGGEQFFGPGTRLTVL.

In this sample, this clone turned up a few times. J is TRBJ2-3 and V is TRBV5-1; D is undetermined. The CDR3 runs 15 residues. V was trimmed by 0 bases and J by 2 bases, leaving 10 bases between them. Germline V gene lookup returns CDR1 SGHRS and CDR2 YFSETQ. CDR3 region: CASSLESPHTDTQYF. The DNA for the CDR3 is TGCGCCAGCAGCTTGGAATCCCCCCACACAGATACGCAGTATTTT.

This chain joins TRBV9 and TRBJ2-1; TRBD2 matches 10 bases. Germline V gene data show CDR1 as SGDLS and CDR2 as YYNGEE. The trim removed 0 bases at V and 8 bases at J, leaving 8 bases unmatched. This CDR3 spans 16 amino acids. This CDR3 reads CASSVGGSGGAYEQFF. CDR3 nucleotide sequence: TGTGCCAGCAGCGTAGGAGGGAGCGGGGGGGCCTATGAGCAGTTCTTC.

Points on this clone: One junction end disagrees with the germline gene, perhaps due to a read error. The CDR3 sequence is CASSLDYYEQYF. Written as DNA, the CDR3 is TGTGCCAGCAGCCTCGATTATTACGAGCAGTACTTC. The chain links TRBV5-1 to TRBJ2-7, with D unresolved. In germline, CDR1 is SGHRS, CDR2 YFSETQ. The CDR3 runs to 12 residues.

In its sample, this clone ranks as medium-sized. This sequence joins TRBV28 and TRBJ1-3; D is undetermined. Per the germline V gene, CDR1 is MDHEN and CDR2 is SYDVKM. V lost 3 bases and J 0 bases, leaving 9 bases between the germline ends. CDR3 length equals 15 residues. CDR3 DNA sequence: TGTGCCAGCAGTTTGGGCCTTAACTCTGGAAACACCATATATTTT. This gives the protein CASSLGLNSGNTIYF.

The gene calls are TRBV5-8 and TRBJ2-5; the D gene is possibly TRBD1 (5 bases). The CDR3 runs 12 residues. The V gene's germline CDR1 is SGHTS and CDR2 YDEGEE. V gave up 1 base and J gave up 5 bases, with 6 bases separating them. The CDR3 sequence is CASSLWGETQYF. CDR3 coding DNA: TGTGCCAGCAGCTTGTGGGGCGAGACCCAGTACTTC. Using reference TRBV5-8 and TRBJ2-5 for the parts outside the CDR3, the full variable domain is EAGVTQSPTHLIKTRGQQATLRCSPISGHTSVYWYQQALGLGLQFLLWYDEGEERNRGNFPPRFSGRQFPNYSSELNVNALELEDSALYLCASSLWGETQYFGPGTRLLVL.

The rearrangement links TRBV10-3 to TRBJ1-2, with 9 bases lining up with TRBD1. The CDR3 extends over 14 amino acids. The ends lost 8 bases at V and 2 bases at J; junction bases unmatched: 6. Germline V gives CDR1 ENHRY, CDR2 SYGVKD. CDR3 sequence: CAISTGQGNYGYTF. The CDR3 DNA is TGTGCCATCTCTACGGGACAGGGAAACTATGGCTACACCTTC.

There are a few counts of this clone. The chain has TRBV7-6 and TRBJ2-3; D call uncertain. The germline CDR1 and CDR2 sequences are SGHVS and FNYEAQ. V shed 0 bases and J shed 0 bases, with 10 bases lying between them. The CDR3 consists of 16 residues. CDR3 protein: CASSLARSSSTDTQYF. DNA of the CDR3: TGTGCCAGCAGCTTAGCGCGTAGCTCTAGCACAGATACGCAGTATTTT.